The 5 T cell receptor beta chains below were found in one sample sequenced in a study of T cells in Graves' hyperthyroidism and ophthalmopathy. The CDR3 regions of TCR beta were amplified from RNA transcripts. The primer set for the first-round RT-PCR of the TCR CDR3 was HTBI. TCRdb re-called the multiplex PCR reads through MiXCR, storing one row per CDR3 protein. The sample lists some 570,000 distinct CDR3 sequences; more than 15% were seen once. Sample: blood. Receptors originate from a woman between 18 and 29 years old with Graves' ophthalmopathy.

The rearrangement uses TRBV9 and TRBJ2-3; D unclear. The CDR3 loop spans 15 amino acids. CDR1 and CDR2 from the germline V gene are SGDLS and YYNGEE. Trimming pared 2 bases from V and 0 bases from J, leaving 10 bases between. The CDR3 loop reads CASSVGSRSTDTQYF. In nucleotides, the CDR3 is TGTGCCAGCAGCGTCGGGTCTAGGAGCACAGATACGCAGTATTTT.

The sample holds one count of this clonotype. The chain has TRBV15 and TRBJ2-3, with D possibly being TRBD2 (5 bases). Trimming stripped 1 base from V and 3 bases from J, with 14 bases between. Germline CDR1 and CDR2: LNHNV and YYDKDF (reference sequence). CDR3 length equals 16 residues. This chain's CDR3 is CATSRVSGSGTDTQYF. The CDR3 nucleotides are TGTGCCACCAGCAGAGTGTCGGGGAGTGGGACAGATACGCAGTATTTT.

The chain carries TRBV6-2 or TRBV6-3 and TRBJ1-3; D remains unclear. V was clipped by 6 bases and J by 4 bases, with 16 bases between them. CDR3 size: 15 residues. Per germline, CDR1 MNHEY and CDR2 SVGEGT. The CDR3 reads CASSYGLLGGNTIYF. In nucleotides, the CDR3 is TGTGCCAGCAGCTACGGACTTCTGGGGGGAAACACCATATATTTT.

V usage is TRBV19 and J usage is TRBJ1-1, with 7 bases identical to TRBD1. The V segment lost 2 bases and the J segment 6 bases; nucleotides outside the gene matches: 9. Germline V gene data show CDR1 as LNHDA and CDR2 as SQIVND (reference sequence). CDR3 size: 15 residues. CDR3 sequence: CASSITPGGSAEAFF. CDR3 nucleotides: TGTGCCAGTAGTATAACCCCAGGGGGGTCAGCTGAAGCTTTCTTT. Looking up the rest from reference TRBV19 and TRBJ1-1 gives the full variable domain: DGGITQSPKYLFRKEGQNVTLSCEQNLNHDAMYWYRQDPGQGLRLIYYSQIVNDFQKGDIAEGYSVSREKKESFPLTVTSAQKNPTAFYLCASSITPGGSAEAFFGQGTRLTVV.

Many counts were recorded for this clonotype. The chain links TRBV20-1 to TRBJ1-5; D may be TRBD1 (6 bases). The CDR3 is made up of 14 amino acids. Trimming left V 2 bases short and J 1 base short, with 9 bases between. In germline, CDR1 is DFQATT, CDR2 SNEGSKA (reference sequence). The DNA of the CDR3 is TGCAGTGCTAGACCGGGGGCGAGCAATCAGCCCCAGCATTTT. It codes for CSARPGASNQPQHF.